Shown below are 13 T cell receptor beta chains from a single sample sequenced in a study of CD8 T cells in ankylosing spondylitis. From the 5' RACE reads, TCRdb called clonotypes with MiXCR, one entry per CDR3 protein. There are hundreds of thousands of distinct CDR3 sequences in the sample; over 7% occur only once, and around 4.4% lies in the top ten. Sequencing used blood, either unsorted or a sorted T cell fraction (not recorded which). These receptors were taken from a female donor with ankylosing spondylitis or in good health (not recorded which).

This clonotype was observed many times. This chain uses TRBV12-3 or TRBV12-4 with TRBJ2-2; D ambiguous. Trimming cost V 6 bases and J 4 bases, with 9 bases left between them. CDR3 length: 13 residues. For the CDR3, the DNA is TGTGCCAGCAGGCTATATGCCACCGGGGAGCTGTTTTTT. This sequence encodes CASRLYATGELFF.

The V gene is TRBV7-2, the J gene TRBJ2-3; 7 bases match TRBD2. The V and J ends lost 5 bases and 4 bases, in that order; junction bases with no gene match: 12. CDR3 length: 16 residues. The germline V gene has CDR1 SGHTA and CDR2 FQGNSA. CDR3 sequence (DNA): TGTGCCAGCAGCATCAAAGCGGGAAGTGGAGCAGATACGCAGTATTTT. Translating gives CASSIKAGSGADTQYF.

This clonotype was found many times. This rearrangement joins TRBV5-1 to TRBJ1-1; D might be TRBD1 (6 bases). V was pared by 2 bases and J by 4 bases, with 12 bases between. The CDR3 sequence is 14 residues long. Germline-derived CDR1 and CDR2 are SGHRS and YFSETQ. CDR3 DNA: TGCGCCAGCAGCTTACAGGGTCGTGTCACTGAAGCTTTCTTT. This encodes CASSLQGRVTEAFF. Combining the CDR3 with reference TRBV5-1 and TRBJ1-1 gives the whole variable domain KAGVTQTPRYLIKTRGQQVTLSCSPISGHRSVSWYQQTPGQGLQFLFEYFSETQRNKGNFPGRFSGRQFSNSRSEMNVSTLELGDSALYLCASSLQGRVTEAFFGQGTRLTVV.

The DNA for the CDR3 is TGTGCCAGCACCTTCGAAGCTCCGTTGAACACTGAAGCTTTCTTT. Its protein is CASTFEAPLNTEAFF. The rearrangement joins TRBV7-8 to TRBJ1-1; the D is unclear. CDR3 length: 15 residues. Looked up from germline, CDR1 is SGHVS and CDR2 is FQNEAQ. Trimming shortened V by 7 bases and J by 0 bases, and 15 bases separated the two germline ends. The full variable domain, its missing parts supplied by reference TRBV7-8 and TRBJ1-1, is GAGVSQSPRYKVAKRGQDVALRCDPISGHVSLFWYQQALGQGPEFLTYFQNEAQLDKSGLPSDRFFAERPEGSVSTLKIQRTQQEDSAVYLCASTFEAPLNTEAFFGQGTRLTVV.

A few counts support this clonotype. This chain connects TRBV20-1 to TRBJ2-1, with 11 nucleotides matching TRBD1. Germline-derived CDR1 and CDR2 are DFQATT and SNEGSKA (reference sequence). The CDR3 totals 17 residues. J was trimmed by 2 bases and V by 0 bases; bases with no gene match: 6. The CDR3 region is CSARDSGGQGAYNEQFF. In DNA form, the CDR3 reads TGCAGTGCTAGAGATAGCGGGGGACAGGGGGCCTACAATGAGCAGTTCTTC.

This clonotype was detected ten times or more. The chain has TRBV20-1 and TRBJ1-5, with D maybe TRBD1 (5 bases). This CDR3 region has 16 residues. V gave up 0 bases and J gave up 1 base, with 13 bases separating them. Germline CDR1 is DFQATT and CDR2 is SNEGSKA (reference sequence). In DNA form, the CDR3 reads TGCAGTGCTAGAGACCCCCTTGGGGGAAGCAATCAGCCCCAGCATTTT. Amino acid sequence: CSARDPLGGSNQPQHF.

This clonotype has ten or more counts. The chain is built from TRBV3-1 and TRBJ2-1; D gene ambiguous. The CDR3 extends over 14 amino acids. Trimming left V 0 bases short and J 4 bases short, with 7 bases between. CDR1 is LGHDT and CDR2 is YNNKEL in the germline V gene (reference sequence). The CDR3 DNA reads TGTGCCAGCAGCCAAGAAGGGCCATACAATGAGCAGTTCTTC. Translation: CASSQEGPYNEQFF.

The sample holds many counts of this clonotype. The V call is TRBV11-2, the J call TRBJ2-7, with TRBD1 as a possible D gene (5 bases). The germline gives CDR1 SGHAT, CDR2 FQNNGV. V lost 0 bases to trimming and J lost 3 bases, with 9 bases between them. CDR3 length equals 14 residues. In DNA form, the CDR3 reads TGTGCCAGCAGCTTAGACAGGGCAAGCTACGAGCAGTACTTC. This translates into CASSLDRASYEQYF.

This clonotype occurred once. An end of the junction does not agree with germline; a read error may underlie this. The gene calls are TRBV6-1 and TRBJ1-2; D is undetermined. CDR1 is MNHNS, CDR2 SASEGT, per germline. CDR3 length: 14 residues. The CDR3 loop reads CASSRGRVNYDYTF. The CDR3 DNA reads TGTGCCAGCAGCCGCGGACGGGTTAACTATGACTACACCTTC.

This clonotype was detected many times. This chain joins TRBV29-1 and TRBJ1-3; D is undetermined. The CDR3 spans 12 residues. Trimming cost V 0 bases and J 0 bases, with 0 bases left between them. Germline CDR1 SQVTM, CDR2 ANQGSEA. The CDR3 nucleotides are TGCAGCGTTGAAGACTCTGGAAACACCATATATTTT. Its protein product is CSVEDSGNTIYF.

This clonotype was recorded at least ten times. The chain couples TRBV28 to TRBJ2-7; TRBD2 matches 7 bases. CDR3 length: 15 residues. Germline-derived CDR1 and CDR2 are MDHEN and SYDVKM. V shed 7 bases and J 6 bases; nucleotides not matched to a gene: 15. The CDR3 loop is CASIIDRGEGREQYF. CDR3 bases: TGTGCCAGCATCATCGATCGAGGGGAGGGTCGCGAGCAGTACTTC. Full variable domain (remainder filled in from reference TRBV28 and TRBJ2-7): DVKVTQSSRYLVKRTGEKVFLECVQDMDHENMFWYRQDPGLGLRLIYFSYDVKMKEKGDIPEGYSVSREKKERFSLILESASTNQTSMYLCASIIDRGEGREQYFGPGTRLTVT.

This clonotype was counted at least ten times. The rearrangement uses TRBV7-2 and TRBJ2-4, with D possibly matching TRBD1 (6 bases). Trimming removed 0 bases at V and 6 bases at J, with 15 bases between. This CDR3 is 16 amino acids long. The V gene's germline CDR1 is SGHTA and CDR2 FQGNSA. Here the CDR3 reads CASSLAGPGVGNIQYF. The CDR3 nucleotides read TGTGCCAGCAGCTTAGCGGGGCCAGGGGTGGGAAACATTCAGTACTTC.

This clonotype has at least ten counts. Here the CDR3 reads CASSSPGDTQYF. The CDR3 DNA is TGTGCCAGCAGTTCCCCCGGGGATACGCAGTATTTT. V is TRBV12-3 or TRBV12-4 and J is TRBJ2-3; D gene ambiguous. Trimming left V 4 bases short and J 6 bases short, with 8 bases between. The CDR3 covers 12 residues.